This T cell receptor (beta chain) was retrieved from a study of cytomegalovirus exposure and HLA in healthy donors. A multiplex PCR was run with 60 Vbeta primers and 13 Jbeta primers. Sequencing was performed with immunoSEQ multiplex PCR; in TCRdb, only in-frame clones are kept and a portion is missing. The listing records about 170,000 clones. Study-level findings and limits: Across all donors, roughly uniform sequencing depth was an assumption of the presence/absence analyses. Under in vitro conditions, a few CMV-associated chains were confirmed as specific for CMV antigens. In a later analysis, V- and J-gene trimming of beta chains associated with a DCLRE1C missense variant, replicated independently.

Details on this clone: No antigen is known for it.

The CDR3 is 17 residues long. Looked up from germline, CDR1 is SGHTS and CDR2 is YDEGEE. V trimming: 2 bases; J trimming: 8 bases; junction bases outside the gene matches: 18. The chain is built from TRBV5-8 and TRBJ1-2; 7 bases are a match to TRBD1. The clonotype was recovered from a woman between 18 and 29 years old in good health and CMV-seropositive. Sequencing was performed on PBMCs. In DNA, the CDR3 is TGTGCCAGCAGCTTTGCCCCCCCTGCCAGGGGGTGGAAGGGCTACACCTTC. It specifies CASSFAPPARGWKGYTF.